What follows are 11 T cell receptor beta chains derived from one specimen sequenced in a study of cytomegalovirus exposure and HLA in healthy donors. It was with 60 Vbeta and 13 Jbeta primers that the PCR ran. Here immunoSEQ multiplex PCR was the method, and the copy in TCRdb shows in-frame clones only, minus some. Of 150,000 to 200,000 clones listed, roughly 80% are singletons. The source material was PBMCs. Source of these receptors: a man aged 25-45 years in good health and CMV-seropositive.

The chain carries TRBV15 and TRBJ1-2; no firm D call. CDR1 and CDR2 (germline): LNHNV, YYDKDF (reference sequence). Trimming removed 5 bases at V and 1 base at J, with 8 bases between. The CDR3 consists of 13 residues. CDR3 protein: CATSAGGNYGYTF. The CDR3 nucleotides are TGTGCCACCAGCGCCGGTGGTAACTATGGCTACACCTTC.

V gene TRBV7-8 combines with J gene TRBJ2-2; tentatively, D is TRBD2 (5 bases). V gave up 5 bases and J gave up 5 bases, with 15 bases separating them. The CDR3 runs to 15 residues. CDR1 and CDR2 from the germline V gene are SGHVS and FQNEAQ. Here the CDR3 DNA reads TGTGCCAGCAGCGGGCGGTCGACGGGGACCGGGGAGCTGTTTTTT. This gives the protein CASSGRSTGTGELFF.

This clone was detected a few times. The J gene is TRBJ2-1, the V gene TRBV6-4; D not resolved. This CDR3 comprises 11 residues. Germline V CDR1 and CDR2: MRHNA, SNTAGT. The V and J ends lost 2 bases and 14 bases respectively, with 10 bases between them. The CDR3 here is CASSDSALEFF. Written as DNA, the CDR3 is TGTGCCAGCAGTGACAGCGCCCTGGAGTTCTTC.

This chain joins TRBV5-1 and TRBJ2-1, with D tentatively TRBD1 (6 bases). The CDR3 has 15 residues. From germline, CDR1 is SGHRS and CDR2 YFSETQ. Trimming cost V 4 bases and J 0 bases, with 11 bases left between them. CDR3 DNA sequence: TGCGCCAGCAGCCAGGACAGCAGCTCCTACAATGAGCAGTTCTTC. It codes for CASSQDSSSYNEQFF.

V usage is TRBV4-3 and J usage is TRBJ2-5; 7 bases align to TRBD2. V shed 2 bases and J 5 bases; nucleotides not matched to a gene: 8. This CDR3 contains 15 residues. Germline V gene sequence: CDR1 LGHNA, CDR2 YSLEER. The CDR3: CASSQTAGRGETQYF. The CDR3 nucleotides read TGCGCCAGCAGCCAAACAGCGGGGCGGGGGGAGACCCAGTACTTC.

The genes are TRBV15 and TRBJ2-5, with 8 bases aligning to TRBD2. The V gene end was trimmed by 6 bases and the J gene end by 5 bases; junction bases not matched to a gene: 8. Germline CDR1 and CDR2: LNHNV and YYDKDF (reference sequence). The length of the CDR3 is 14 residues. CDR3 protein: CATRRAGGGETQYF. Here the CDR3 DNA reads TGTGCCACCAGAAGGGCTGGCGGGGGGGAGACCCAGTACTTC.

The chain is built from TRBV11-3 and TRBJ2-1; 10 nucleotides agree with TRBD1. V shed 5 bases, J shed 9 bases, and the junction held 4 bases outside the gene matches. The CDR3 totals 13 residues. Germline V gives CDR1 SGHNT, CDR2 YENEEA. The CDR3 is CASSPTGGGEQFF. As DNA, the CDR3 is TGTGCCAGCAGCCCGACAGGGGGCGGTGAGCAGTTCTTC.

This clone was observed a handful of times. The genes are TRBV5-5 and TRBJ1-1, with D perhaps matching TRBD1 (5 bases). V lost 4 bases to trimming and J lost 1 base, with 11 bases between them. The CDR3 extends over 14 amino acids. Germline CDR1 and CDR2: SGHKS and YYEKEE (reference sequence). CDR3 coding DNA: TGTGCCAGCAGCCCACAGGCTCGGAACACTGAAGCTTTCTTT. Translating gives CASSPQARNTEAFF.

The genes are TRBV9 and TRBJ2-7, with 8 bases that match TRBD1. Germline V gene lookup returns CDR1 SGDLS and CDR2 YYNGEE. J was trimmed by 4 bases and V by 0 bases; bases with no gene match: 3. The CDR3 is 14 amino acids. The CDR3 sequence is CASSVAQGAYEQYF. The CDR3 coding sequence is TGTGCCAGCAGCGTAGCCCAGGGGGCGTACGAGCAGTACTTC.

V is TRBV4-2 and J is TRBJ2-7; D unclear. Germline V CDR1 and CDR2: LGHNA, YNFKEQ. Trimming removed 0 bases at V and 6 bases at J, with 12 bases between. This CDR3 has 14 amino acids. The CDR3 spells CASSQDQVSSEQYF. As DNA, the CDR3 is TGTGCCAGCAGCCAAGATCAGGTCAGCTCCGAGCAGTACTTC.

This sequence joins TRBV11-2 and TRBJ2-3; perhaps TRBD2 as D (6 bases). Between the trimmed V and J ends, which lost 1 base and 3 bases, there was a span of 11 bases. The germline CDR1 and CDR2 sequences are SGHAT and FQNNGV. The CDR3 totals 15 residues. The CDR3 here is CASSLGVAVTDTQYF. CDR3 bases: TGTGCCAGCAGCTTAGGGGTAGCGGTTACAGATACGCAGTATTTT. Looking up the rest from reference TRBV11-2 and TRBJ2-3 gives the full variable domain: EAGVAQSPRYKIIEKRQSVAFWCNPISGHATLYWYQQILGQGPKLLIQFQNNGVVDDSQLPKDRFSAERLKGVDSTLKIQPAKLEDSAVYLCASSLGVAVTDTQYFGPGTRLTVL.